The sequence of this TCR beta chain was determined in a study of shared clonotypes between healthy human individuals. Repertoires were generated with immunoSEQ multiplex PCR, while TCRdb's copy carries only in-frame clones and drops some. The sample gives roughly 2,300,000 clones, 85% to 95% of which show up once; more than 0.35% is in the top ten. The germline V and J ends were trimmed by 9 bases and 3 bases, with 18 bases remaining between them. Germline assignment: CDR1 LNHNV and CDR2 YYDKDF (reference sequence). This CDR3 spans 14 amino acids. This clone is a singleton in its sample. V and J are TRBV15 and TRBJ2-7, with D tentatively TRBD2 (5 bases). The sequence was obtained from a man in his late teens or twenties in good health. Some clones in this sample may be carry-over from other donors' samples. Source material: naive CD4+ T cells from PBMCs. Subset reported: CD45RA+ positively selected. The CDR3 DNA reads TGTGCCACTACCAAATCGTCCGGGAACTACGAGCAGTACTTC. Translation gives CATTKSSGNYEQYF.